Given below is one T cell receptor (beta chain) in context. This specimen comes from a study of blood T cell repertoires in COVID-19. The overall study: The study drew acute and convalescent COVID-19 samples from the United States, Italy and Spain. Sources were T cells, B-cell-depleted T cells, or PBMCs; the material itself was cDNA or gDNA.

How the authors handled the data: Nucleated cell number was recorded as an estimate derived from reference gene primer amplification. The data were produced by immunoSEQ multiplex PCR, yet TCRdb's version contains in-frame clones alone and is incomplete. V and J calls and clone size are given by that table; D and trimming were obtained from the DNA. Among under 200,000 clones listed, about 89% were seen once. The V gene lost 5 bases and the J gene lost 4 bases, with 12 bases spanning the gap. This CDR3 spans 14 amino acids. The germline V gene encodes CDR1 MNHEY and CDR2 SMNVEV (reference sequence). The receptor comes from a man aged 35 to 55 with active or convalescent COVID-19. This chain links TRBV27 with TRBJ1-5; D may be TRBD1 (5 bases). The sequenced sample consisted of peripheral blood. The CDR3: CASSRRGINQPQHF. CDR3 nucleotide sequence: TGTGCCAGCAGTCGCCGGGGGATTAATCAGCCCCAGCATTTT.